One and the same sample provided the 29 T cell receptor beta chains below, sequenced in a study of PD-L1 blockade in urothelial cancer (dated by TCRdb to about 2017). The time point label for this specimen denotes: peripheral blood 6 weeks after treatment start. The library came from the immunoSEQ multiplex PCR assay. The source is immuneACCESS, and TCRdb retained only in-frame sequences with V and J called. Part of the clones is not carried over; for the studies checked, unresolved V genes explain less than half of this, and the remainder is unexplained. Within this sample are about 130,000 clones, with 86% of them counted one time only. The ten biggest clones cover 2% to 2.5% of the sample. Specimen: PBMCs, collected around atezolizumab (anti-PD-L1) treatment. The receptors stem from a man aged 50 or older with urothelial cancer.

This sequence joins TRBV27 and TRBJ2-2; 10 nucleotides line up with TRBD2. V was pared by 1 base and J by 7 bases, with 6 bases of the junction left unmatched. In germline, CDR1 is MNHEY, CDR2 SMNVEV (reference sequence). The CDR3 length is 16 residues. CDR3 residues: CASSLWASGSGGELFF. The CDR3 DNA sequence: TGTGCCAGCAGTTTATGGGCTAGCGGGAGTGGCGGGGAGCTGTTTTTT.

The J gene is TRBJ2-3, the V gene TRBV5-6, with D perhaps TRBD2 (5 bases). Deletions cut 3 bases from V and 0 bases from J, with 20 bases between. Germline CDR1 and CDR2: SGHDT and YYEEEE. The CDR3 has 18 residues. The CDR3 DNA reads TGTGCCAGCAGCTCGGGTATTACTTCCCGGGGTAGCACAGATACGCAGTATTTT. This encodes CASSSGITSRGSTDTQYF.

The gene calls are TRBV14 and TRBJ2-1; the D gene is possibly TRBD1 (6 bases). Germline V gives CDR1 SGHDN, CDR2 FVKESK. The CDR3 consists of 16 residues. V lost 4 bases and J 9 bases, leaving 22 bases between the germline ends. The CDR3 coding sequence is TGTGCCAGCAGCCTTCTGACTGGGGGCGCGAGAACTGAGCAGTTCTTC. Translating it yields CASSLLTGGARTEQFF.

V usage is TRBV28 and J usage is TRBJ1-1; a weak D match, TRBD1 (5 bases). Trimming left V 5 bases short and J 6 bases short, with 13 bases between. The germline V gene encodes CDR1 MDHEN and CDR2 SYDVKM. This CDR3 has 13 amino acids. CDR3 amino acids: CASSAAGSPEAFF. CDR3 DNA sequence: TGTGCCAGCAGTGCCGCAGGGTCCCCTGAAGCTTTCTTT. The full variable domain, with the rest looked up from reference TRBV28 and TRBJ1-1, is DVKVTQSSRYLVKRTGEKVFLECVQDMDHENMFWYRQDPGLGLRLIYFSYDVKMKEKGDIPEGYSVSREKKERFSLILESASTNQTSMYLCASSAAGSPEAFFGQGTRLTVV.

This clone has a single count. The junction and the germline gene differ at one end; a read error may be behind it. This chain connects TRBV7-7 to TRBJ2-3; possible D gene TRBD1, 6 bases. CDR1 is SSHAT, CDR2 FNYEAQ, per germline (reference sequence). The CDR3 is 17 amino acids. CDR3 loop: CASSLGLWRQEGATQYF. The CDR3 DNA sequence: TGTGCTAGCAGCTTAGGTCTTTGGCGACAGGAAGGTGCTACGCAGTATTTT.

This sequence joins TRBV6-4 and TRBJ2-1; TRBD2 agrees at 11 bases. The CDR3 contains 16 residues. Germline CDR1 is MRHNA and CDR2 is SNTAGT. V trimming: 6 bases; J trimming: 2 bases; junction bases outside the gene matches: 6. The CDR3 is CASRATGLAAYNEQFF. The CDR3 DNA sequence: TGTGCCAGCAGAGCAACGGGACTAGCGGCCTACAATGAGCAGTTCTTC.

J is TRBJ2-1 and V is TRBV5-8, with 9 bases that match TRBD1. Germline-derived CDR1 and CDR2 are SGHTS and YDEGEE. This CDR3 has 12 residues. V lost 5 bases and J lost 10; bases outside the gene matches: 4. CDR3 DNA sequence: TGTGCCAGCAGTAATACAGGGGGCGAGCAGTTCTTC. Its protein product is CASSNTGGEQFF.

CDR3 loop: CASGLVLAGGEQYF. CDR3 nucleotides: TGTGCTAGTGGTTTGGTACTTGCGGGAGGGGAGCAGTACTTC. The J gene is TRBJ2-7, the V gene TRBV12-5, with 9 positions matching TRBD2. The CDR3 is 14 residues long. The V gene end was trimmed by 0 bases and the J gene end by 7 bases; junction bases not matched to a gene: 4. Germline CDR1 and CDR2: LGHNT and FRNRAP.

This chain joins TRBV20-1 and TRBJ2-1; D uncertain. V gave up 2 bases and J gave up 4 bases, with 3 bases separating them. Germline V lookup: CDR1 DFQATT, CDR2 SNEGSKA (reference sequence). The CDR3 runs 11 residues. The CDR3 DNA follows: TGCAGTGCTAGATTATACAATGAGCAGTTCTTC. Protein sequence: CSARLYNEQFF.

The chain has TRBV28 and TRBJ2-7; D is perhaps TRBD2 (6 bases). The ends were cut back, 11 bases at V and 4 bases at J, with 21 bases in the middle. The CDR3 is 14 amino acids. The germline V gene has CDR1 MDHEN and CDR2 SYDVKM. CDR3 nucleotide sequence: TGTGCCGTCGGGGAGGCGGGAACATGGTACGAGCAGTACTTC. Encoded protein: CAVGEAGTWYEQYF.

This sequence joins TRBV10-2 and TRBJ2-7, with 7 bases lining up with TRBD2. The CDR3 length is 14 residues. Germline CDR1 and CDR2: WSHSY and SAAADI. The V segment lost 4 bases and the J segment 1 base; nucleotides outside the gene matches: 4. CDR3 region: CASSGGGISYEQYF. In DNA, the CDR3 is TGCGCCAGCAGTGGGGGGGGGATTTCCTACGAGCAGTACTTC.

The chain is built from TRBV4-1 and TRBJ2-7, with 9 nucleotides matching TRBD1. After removal of 0 bases from V and 3 bases from J, the junction contained 9 bases not matched to a gene. This CDR3 region has 17 residues. Germline loops: CDR1 MGHRA, CDR2 YSYEKL. The DNA of the CDR3 is TGCGCCAGCAGCCAAGAATCCGGGACAGGGTTGGTCTACGAGCAGTACTTC. It yields the protein CASSQESGTGLVYEQYF.

This rearrangement joins TRBV23-1 to TRBJ2-4; D might be TRBD1 (7 bases). TRBV23-1 is annotated as an ORF whose role is uncertain. This CDR3 is built from 15 residues. Deletions cut 4 bases from V and 1 base from J, with 11 bases between. The CDR3: CASSRPGGAKNIQYF. CDR3 nucleotides: TGCGCCAGCAGTCGACCAGGGGGGGCCAAAAACATTCAGTACTTC.

The chain couples TRBV14 to TRBJ1-2, with D perhaps matching TRBD1 (6 bases). The CDR3 extends over 15 amino acids. V lost 4 bases and J 2 bases, leaving 14 bases between the germline ends. The germline CDR1 and CDR2 sequences are SGHDN and FVKESK. CDR3 nucleotide sequence: TGTGCCAGCAGCCTACTTAGGGGGATCAACTATGGCTACACCTTC. It is translated as CASSLLRGINYGYTF.

This rearrangement joins TRBV6-1 to TRBJ2-7; 9 nucleotides agree with TRBD1. Germline V lookup: CDR1 MNHNS, CDR2 SASEGT. V shed 3 bases, J shed 1 base, and the junction held 4 bases outside the gene matches. The CDR3 extends over 15 amino acids. CDR3 in DNA: TGTGCCAGCAGTGATTCCGGGACAGGGTCCTACGAGCAGTACTTC. Encoded protein: CASSDSGTGSYEQYF.

The V gene is TRBV5-1, the J gene TRBJ1-1; maybe TRBD1 (6 bases). CDR3 length equals 15 residues. Germline V gene sequence: CDR1 SGHRS, CDR2 YFSETQ. Trimming removed 4 bases from V and 2 bases from J, with 15 bases in between. CDR3 in DNA: TGCGCCAGCAGCGCGGGGGGGCAAATCAACACTGAAGCTTTCTTT. It translates to CASSAGGQINTEAFF.

This clone appeared a few times. This chain joins TRBV7-8 and TRBJ2-5; D perhaps matches TRBD1 (5 bases). Germline V gives CDR1 SGHVS, CDR2 FQNEAQ. This CDR3 is 15 amino acids long. The V gene lost 4 bases and the J gene lost 4 bases, with 16 bases spanning the gap. The CDR3 DNA reads TGTGCCAGCAGCTCGCACACGGGTAGGGGAGAGACCCAGTACTTC. It is translated as CASSSHTGRGETQYF.

This chain links TRBV7-9 with TRBJ2-3, with a possible D match to TRBD1 (5 bases). Germline lookup yields CDR1 SEHNR and CDR2 FQNEAQ (reference sequence). V lost 3 bases, J lost 9 bases, and 13 bases lay in between. The CDR3 contains 13 residues. The DNA of the CDR3 is TGTGCCAGCAGCTTGATTGTTCAGGGAACGCAGTATTTT. This translates into CASSLIVQGTQYF.

The V and J genes are TRBV7-9 and TRBJ1-1; 7 bases agree with TRBD1. CDR1 and CDR2 (germline): SEHNR, FQNEAQ (reference sequence). The junction had 4 bases not matched to a gene; V was cut back by 5 bases and J by 4 bases. The CDR3 runs 13 residues. The chain's CDR3 is CASSRQGGTEAFF. In DNA, the CDR3 is TGTGCCAGCAGCAGACAGGGTGGCACTGAAGCTTTCTTT.

This clone was detected a few times. The chain has TRBV6-1 and TRBJ1-3; perhaps TRBD1 as D (6 bases). This CDR3 comprises 14 residues. Germline V gene lookup returns CDR1 MNHNS and CDR2 SASEGT. Trimming took off 0 bases at V and 4 bases at J, with 7 bases between the two ends. DNA of the CDR3: TGTGCCAGCAGTGAAGCGACAGGAGGAAACACCATATATTTT. Protein product: CASSEATGGNTIYF.

The chain combines TRBV5-1 with TRBJ2-3; 7 positions agree with TRBD1. CDR1 is SGHRS and CDR2 is YFSETQ in the germline V gene. There are 15 residues in the CDR3. V lost 2 bases and J lost 7; bases outside the gene matches: 10. The CDR3 region has the DNA TGCGCCAGCAGCTTAGGGACAGCTACACAAAATACGCAGTATTTT. Its protein product is CASSLGTATQNTQYF.

The chain combines TRBV19 with TRBJ1-5; 10 bases are shared with TRBD1. CDR1 and CDR2 (germline): LNHDA, SQIVND (reference sequence). V shed 6 bases and J 6 bases; nucleotides not matched to a gene: 8. CDR3 length equals 15 residues. CDR3 in DNA: TGTGCCAGTAGCCAGGGACAGGGGTTCGGTCAGCCCCAGCATTTT. This sequence encodes CASSQGQGFGQPQHF.

The chain joins TRBV28 to TRBJ2-1; TRBD1 matches 9 bases. Per germline, CDR1 MDHEN and CDR2 SYDVKM. With 1 base clipped from V and 7 bases from J, the junction kept 5 bases outside the gene matches. The length of the CDR3 is 15 residues. The CDR3: CASSLYTGGVNEQFF. CDR3 nucleotide sequence: TGTGCCAGCAGTTTATATACAGGGGGCGTTAATGAGCAGTTCTTC.

The chain is built from TRBV19 and TRBJ2-1, with 7 bases fitting TRBD2. CDR3 length: 13 residues. Germline CDR1 LNHDA, CDR2 SQIVND (reference sequence). V lost 9 bases to trimming and J lost 3 bases; unmatched junction nucleotides: 5. DNA for the CDR3: TGTGCCAGCGCGGGACTAAACTACAATGAGCAGTTCTTC. Translated, it gives CASAGLNYNEQFF.

The rearrangement links TRBV5-1 to TRBJ2-7, with TRBD1 identical over 7 bases. V shed 4 bases, J shed 2 bases, and the junction held 6 bases outside the gene matches. This CDR3 contains 14 residues. The V gene's germline CDR1 is SGHRS and CDR2 YFSETQ. The CDR3 region has the DNA TGCGCCAGCAGCCCGCCGGGACAGCCCTACGAGCAGTACTTC. This sequence encodes CASSPPGQPYEQYF.

About this clone itself: The junction and the germline gene differ at one end; a read error may be behind it. V usage is TRBV7-7 and J usage is TRBJ2-2; TRBD2 matches at 9 bases. The length of the CDR3 is 15 residues. From germline, CDR1 is SSHAT and CDR2 FNYEAQ (reference sequence). The CDR3 here is CASSLSSGVTGELFF. The CDR3 coding sequence is TGTGCTAGCAGCTTATCTAGCGGGGTCACCGGGGAGCTGTTTTTT.

As DNA, the CDR3 is TGTGCCAGCAGCCTTTCTGACAGGGGGAATTCACCCCTCCACTTT. This translates into CASSLSDRGNSPLHF. The rearrangement uses TRBV7-9 and TRBJ1-6; 9 nucleotides match TRBD1. Germline values: CDR1 SEHNR, CDR2 FQNEAQ (reference sequence). This CDR3 is 15 amino acids long. V shed 5 bases, J shed 7 bases, and the junction held 6 bases outside the gene matches.

The rearrangement uses TRBV5-1 and TRBJ2-3; 9 positions agree with TRBD2. J gave up 1 base and V 1 base, and 4 bases lay outside the gene matches. The germline V gene has CDR1 SGHRS and CDR2 YFSETQ. There are 16 residues in the CDR3. The CDR3 DNA reads as TGCGCCAGCAGCTTGCTGGCGGGGGGGCGCACAGATACGCAGTATTTT. The encoded protein is CASSLLAGGRTDTQYF.

The V gene is TRBV7-3, the J gene TRBJ2-2, with 14 positions matching TRBD2. The CDR3 sequence is 16 residues long. CDR1 is SGHTA and CDR2 is FQGTGA in the germline V gene. The V and J ends lost 5 bases and 5 bases, in that order; junction bases with no gene match: 4. The CDR3 region is CASSPGLAGATGELFF. The CDR3, as DNA: TGTGCCAGCAGCCCGGGACTAGCGGGAGCTACCGGGGAGCTGTTTTTT.